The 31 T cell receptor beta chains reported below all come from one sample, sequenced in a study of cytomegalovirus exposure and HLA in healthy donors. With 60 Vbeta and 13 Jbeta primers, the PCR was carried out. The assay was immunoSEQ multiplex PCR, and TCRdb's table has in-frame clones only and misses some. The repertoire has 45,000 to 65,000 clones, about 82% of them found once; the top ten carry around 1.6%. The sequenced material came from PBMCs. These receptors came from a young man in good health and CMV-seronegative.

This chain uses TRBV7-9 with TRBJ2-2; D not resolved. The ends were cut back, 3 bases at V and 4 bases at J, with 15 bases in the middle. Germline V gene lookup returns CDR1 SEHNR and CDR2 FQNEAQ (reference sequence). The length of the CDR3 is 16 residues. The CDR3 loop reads CASSLDMTAATGELFF. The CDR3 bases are TGTGCCAGCAGCTTGGATATGACGGCGGCCACCGGGGAGCTGTTTTTT.

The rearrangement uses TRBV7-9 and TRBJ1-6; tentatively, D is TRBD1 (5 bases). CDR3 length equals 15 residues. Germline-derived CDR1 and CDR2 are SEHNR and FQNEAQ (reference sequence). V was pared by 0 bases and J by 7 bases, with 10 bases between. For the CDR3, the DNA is TGTGCCAGCAGCTTAGCGCAGGGTTACAATTCACCCCTCCACTTT. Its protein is CASSLAQGYNSPLHF.

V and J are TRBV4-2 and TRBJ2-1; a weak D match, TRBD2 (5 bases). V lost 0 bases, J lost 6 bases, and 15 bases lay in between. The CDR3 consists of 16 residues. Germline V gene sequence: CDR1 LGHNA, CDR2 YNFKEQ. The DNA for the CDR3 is TGTGCCAGCAGCCAAGAGAGGGCTGACCTACGCAATGAGCAGTTCTTC. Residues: CASSQERADLRNEQFF.

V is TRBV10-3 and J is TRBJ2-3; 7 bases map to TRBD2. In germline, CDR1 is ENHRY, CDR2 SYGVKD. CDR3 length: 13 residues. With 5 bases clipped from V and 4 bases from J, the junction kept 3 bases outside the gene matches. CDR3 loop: CAISTLAPDTQYF. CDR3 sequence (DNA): TGTGCCATCAGTACACTAGCGCCAGATACGCAGTATTTT.

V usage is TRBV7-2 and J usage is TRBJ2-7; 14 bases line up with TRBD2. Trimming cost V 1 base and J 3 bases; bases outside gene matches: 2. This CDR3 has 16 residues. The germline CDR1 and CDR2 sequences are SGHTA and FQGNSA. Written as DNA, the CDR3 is TGTGCCAGCAGCTTAGAGGGGACTAGCGGGGGCTACGAGCAGTACTTC. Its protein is CASSLEGTSGGYEQYF. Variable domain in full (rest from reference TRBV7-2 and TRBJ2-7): GAGVSQSPSNKVTEKGKDVELRCDPISGHTALYWYRQSLGQGLEFLIYFQGNSAPDKSGLPSDRFSAERTGGSVSTLTIQRTQQEDSAVYLCASSLEGTSGGYEQYFGPGTRLTVT.

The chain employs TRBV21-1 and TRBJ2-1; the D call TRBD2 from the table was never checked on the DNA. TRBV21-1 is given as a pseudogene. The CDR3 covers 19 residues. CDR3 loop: CASSKVGTSGLVGVDEQFF. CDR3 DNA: TGTGCCAGCAGCAAAGTCGGGACTAGCGGACTGGTGGGGGTCGATGAGCAGTTCTTC.

This chain's CDR3 is CASSGGQGDYGYTF. The CDR3 DNA follows: TGTGCCAGCTCAGGAGGACAGGGGGACTATGGCTACACCTTC. The V gene is TRBV18, the J gene TRBJ1-2, with 10 bases that match TRBD1. J was trimmed by 3 bases and V by 5 bases; bases with no gene match: 3. The germline V gene encodes CDR1 KGHSH and CDR2 LQKENI. The length of the CDR3 is 14 residues.

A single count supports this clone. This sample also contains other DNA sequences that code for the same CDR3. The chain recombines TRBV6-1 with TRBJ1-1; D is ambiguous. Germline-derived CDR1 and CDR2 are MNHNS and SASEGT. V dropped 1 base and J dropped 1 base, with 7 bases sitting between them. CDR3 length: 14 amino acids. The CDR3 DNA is TGTGCCAGCAGTGAAGTGAGTTCGAACACTGAAGCTTTCTTT. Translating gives CASSEVSSNTEAFF.

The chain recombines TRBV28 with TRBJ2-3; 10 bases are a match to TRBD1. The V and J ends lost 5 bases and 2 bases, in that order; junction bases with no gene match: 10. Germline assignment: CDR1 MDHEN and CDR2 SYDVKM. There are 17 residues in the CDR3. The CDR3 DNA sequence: TGTGCCAGCAGTCCGGACAGGGGGGCCTCCACCACAGATACGCAGTATTTT. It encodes CASSPDRGASTTDTQYF.

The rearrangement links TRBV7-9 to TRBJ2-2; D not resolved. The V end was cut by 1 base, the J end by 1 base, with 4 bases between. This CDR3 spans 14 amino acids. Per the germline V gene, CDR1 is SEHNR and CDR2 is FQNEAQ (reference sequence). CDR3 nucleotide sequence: TGTGCCAGCAGCTTAGTACAGAACACCGGGGAGCTGTTTTTT. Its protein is CASSLVQNTGELFF.

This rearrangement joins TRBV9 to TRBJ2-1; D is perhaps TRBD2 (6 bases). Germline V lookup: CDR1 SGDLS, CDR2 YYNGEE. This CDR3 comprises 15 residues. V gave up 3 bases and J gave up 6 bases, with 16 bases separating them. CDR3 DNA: TGTGCCAGCAGCGCTACCGGGACTGCGTCCAATGAGCAGTTCTTC. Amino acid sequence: CASSATGTASNEQFF.

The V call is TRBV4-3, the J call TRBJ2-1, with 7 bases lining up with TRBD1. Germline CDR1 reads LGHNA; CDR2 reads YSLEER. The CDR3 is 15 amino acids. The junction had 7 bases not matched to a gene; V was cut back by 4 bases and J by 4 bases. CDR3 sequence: CASSRRTGDYNEQFF. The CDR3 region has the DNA TGCGCCAGCAGCCGAAGGACAGGAGATTACAATGAGCAGTTCTTC.

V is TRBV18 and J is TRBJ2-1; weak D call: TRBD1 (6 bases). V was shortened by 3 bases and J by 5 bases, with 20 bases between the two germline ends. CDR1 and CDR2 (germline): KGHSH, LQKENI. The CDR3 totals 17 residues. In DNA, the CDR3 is TGTGCCAGCTCACCCAGACCCAGGACCAGGGGTGACAATGAGCAGTTCTTC. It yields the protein CASSPRPRTRGDNEQFF. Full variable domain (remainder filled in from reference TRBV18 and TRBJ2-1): NAGVMQNPRHLVRRRGQEARLRCSPMKGHSHVYWYRQLPEEGLKFMVYLQKENIIDESGMPKERFSAEFPKEGPSILRIQQVVRGDSAAYFCASSPRPRTRGDNEQFFGPGTRLTVL.

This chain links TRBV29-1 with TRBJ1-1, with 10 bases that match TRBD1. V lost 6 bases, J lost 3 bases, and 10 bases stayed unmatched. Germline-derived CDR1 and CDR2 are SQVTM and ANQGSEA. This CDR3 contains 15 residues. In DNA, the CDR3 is TGCAGCGTAGTGGGACAGGGGCGTGGGTACACTGAAGCTTTCTTT. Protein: CSVVGQGRGYTEAFF.

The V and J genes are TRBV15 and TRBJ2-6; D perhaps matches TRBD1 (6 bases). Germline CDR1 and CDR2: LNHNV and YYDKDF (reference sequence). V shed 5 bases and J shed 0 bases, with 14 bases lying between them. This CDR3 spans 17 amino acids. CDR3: CATSPQTGNSGANVLTF. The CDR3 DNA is TGTGCCACCAGCCCTCAGACAGGAAACTCTGGGGCCAACGTCCTGACTTTC.

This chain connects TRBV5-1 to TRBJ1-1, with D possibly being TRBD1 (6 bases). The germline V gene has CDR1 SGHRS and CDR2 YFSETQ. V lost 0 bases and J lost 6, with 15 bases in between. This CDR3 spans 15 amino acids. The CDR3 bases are TGCGCCAGCAGCTTGGACACCAGGGGTAACGCTGAAGCTTTCTTT. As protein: CASSLDTRGNAEAFF.

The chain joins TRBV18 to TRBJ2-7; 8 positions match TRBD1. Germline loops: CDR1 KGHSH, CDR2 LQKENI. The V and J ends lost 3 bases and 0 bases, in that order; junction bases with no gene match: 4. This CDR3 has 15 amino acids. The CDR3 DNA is TGTGCCAGCTCACCCGGGACAGGAAACTCCTACGAGCAGTACTTC. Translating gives CASSPGTGNSYEQYF.

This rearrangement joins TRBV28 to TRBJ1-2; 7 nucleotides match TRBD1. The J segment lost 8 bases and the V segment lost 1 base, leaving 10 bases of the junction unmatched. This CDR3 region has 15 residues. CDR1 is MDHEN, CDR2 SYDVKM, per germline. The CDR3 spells CASSLFTGEVQGYTF. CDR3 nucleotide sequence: TGTGCCAGCAGTTTATTTACAGGGGAGGTTCAGGGCTACACCTTC.

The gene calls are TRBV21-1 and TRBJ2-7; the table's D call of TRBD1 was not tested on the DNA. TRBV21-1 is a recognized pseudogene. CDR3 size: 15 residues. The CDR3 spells CASCHGHSPYCEQYF. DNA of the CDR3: TGTGCCAGCTGCCACGGACACTCCCCCTATTGCGAGCAGTACTTC.

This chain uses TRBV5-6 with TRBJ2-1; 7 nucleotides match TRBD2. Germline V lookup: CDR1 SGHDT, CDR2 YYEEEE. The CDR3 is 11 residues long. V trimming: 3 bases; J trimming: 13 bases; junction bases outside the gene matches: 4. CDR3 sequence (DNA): TGTGCCAGCAGCTACCGGGACTATCAGTTCTTC. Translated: CASSYRDYQFF.

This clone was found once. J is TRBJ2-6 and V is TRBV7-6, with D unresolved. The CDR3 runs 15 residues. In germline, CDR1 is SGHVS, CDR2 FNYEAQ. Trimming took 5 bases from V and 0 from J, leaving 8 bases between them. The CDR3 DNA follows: TGTGCCAGCAGCCTACCGGTCTCTGGGGCCAACGTCCTGACTTTC. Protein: CASSLPVSGANVLTF. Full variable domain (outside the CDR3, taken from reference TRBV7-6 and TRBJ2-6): GAGVSQSPRYKVTKRGQDVALRCDPISGHVSLYWYRQALGQGPEFLTYFNYEAQQDKSGLPNDRFSAERPEGSISTLTIQRTEQRDSAMYRCASSLPVSGANVLTFGAGSRLTVL.

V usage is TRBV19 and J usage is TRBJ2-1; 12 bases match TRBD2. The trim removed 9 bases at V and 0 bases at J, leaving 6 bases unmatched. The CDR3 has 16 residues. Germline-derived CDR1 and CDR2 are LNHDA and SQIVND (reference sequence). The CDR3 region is CASGLAGLFSYNEQFF. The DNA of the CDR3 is TGTGCCAGCGGACTAGCGGGATTATTCTCCTACAATGAGCAGTTCTTC.

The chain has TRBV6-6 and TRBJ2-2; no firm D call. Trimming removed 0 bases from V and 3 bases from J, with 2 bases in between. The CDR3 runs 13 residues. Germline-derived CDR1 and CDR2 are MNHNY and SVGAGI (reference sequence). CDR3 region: CASSYSYTGELFF. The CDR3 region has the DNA TGTGCCAGCAGTTACTCCTACACCGGGGAGCTGTTTTTT.

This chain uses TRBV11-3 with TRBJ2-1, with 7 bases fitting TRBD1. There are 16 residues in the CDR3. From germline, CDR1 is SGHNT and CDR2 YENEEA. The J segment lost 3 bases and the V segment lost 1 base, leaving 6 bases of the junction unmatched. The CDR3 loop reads CASSLAPTGIYNEQFF. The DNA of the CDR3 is TGTGCCAGCAGCTTAGCCCCGACAGGGATCTACAATGAGCAGTTCTTC. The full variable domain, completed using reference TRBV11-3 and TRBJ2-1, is EAGVVQSPRYKIIEKKQPVAFWCNPISGHNTLYWYLQNLGQGPELLIRYENEEAVDDSQLPKDRFSAERLKGVDSTLKIQPAELGDSAVYLCASSLAPTGIYNEQFFGPGTRLTVL.

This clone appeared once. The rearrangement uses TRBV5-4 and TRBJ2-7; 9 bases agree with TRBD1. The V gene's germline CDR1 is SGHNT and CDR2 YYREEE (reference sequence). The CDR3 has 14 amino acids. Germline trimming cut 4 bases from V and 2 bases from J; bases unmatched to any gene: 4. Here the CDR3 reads CASSLWTGAYEQYF. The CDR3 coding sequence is TGTGCCAGCAGCCTCTGGACAGGGGCCTACGAGCAGTACTTC.

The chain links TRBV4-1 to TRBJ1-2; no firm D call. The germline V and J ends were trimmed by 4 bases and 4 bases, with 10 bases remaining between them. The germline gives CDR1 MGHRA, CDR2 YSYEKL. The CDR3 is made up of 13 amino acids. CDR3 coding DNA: TGCGCCAGCAGCCCAACCGGTAGCTATGGCTACACCTTC. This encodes CASSPTGSYGYTF.

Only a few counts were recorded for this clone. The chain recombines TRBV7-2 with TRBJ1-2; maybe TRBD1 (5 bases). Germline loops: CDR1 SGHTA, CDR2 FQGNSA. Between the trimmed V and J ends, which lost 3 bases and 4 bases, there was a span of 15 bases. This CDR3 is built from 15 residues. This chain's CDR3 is CASSFAPGVGYGYTF. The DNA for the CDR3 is TGTGCCAGCAGCTTCGCCCCGGGGGTGGGCTATGGCTACACCTTC.

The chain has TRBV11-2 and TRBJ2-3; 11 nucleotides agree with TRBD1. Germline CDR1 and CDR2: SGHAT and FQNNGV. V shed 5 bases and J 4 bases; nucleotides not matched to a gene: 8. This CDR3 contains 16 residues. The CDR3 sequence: CASSEADRGRADTQYF. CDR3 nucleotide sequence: TGTGCCAGCAGCGAAGCGGACAGGGGGCGCGCAGATACGCAGTATTTT.

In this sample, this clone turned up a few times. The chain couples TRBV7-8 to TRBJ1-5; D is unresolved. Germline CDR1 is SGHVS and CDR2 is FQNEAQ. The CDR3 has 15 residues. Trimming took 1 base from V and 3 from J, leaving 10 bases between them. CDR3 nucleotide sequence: TGTGCCAGCAGCTTAGTGGCGGGGAACAATCAGCCCCAGCATTTT. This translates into CASSLVAGNNQPQHF.

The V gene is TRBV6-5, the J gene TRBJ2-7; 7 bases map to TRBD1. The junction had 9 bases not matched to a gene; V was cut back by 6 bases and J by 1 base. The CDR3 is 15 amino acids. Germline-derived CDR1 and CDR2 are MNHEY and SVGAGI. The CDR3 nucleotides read TGTGCCAGCAGGCTCGACAGGGTGTCGTCCTACGAGCAGTACTTC. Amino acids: CASRLDRVSSYEQYF.

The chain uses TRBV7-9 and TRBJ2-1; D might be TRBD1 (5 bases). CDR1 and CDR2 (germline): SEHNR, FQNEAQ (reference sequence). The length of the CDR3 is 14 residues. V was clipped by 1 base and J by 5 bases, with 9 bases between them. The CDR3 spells CASSLGDSNNEQFF. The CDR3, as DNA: TGTGCCAGCAGCTTAGGAGACAGCAACAATGAGCAGTTCTTC.